Listed here are 21 T cell receptor beta chains from one sample, sequenced in a study of blood T cell repertoires in COVID-19. Using immunoSEQ multiplex PCR, the repertoire was profiled, and TCRdb retains in-frame clones only, with some absent. The sample includes under 95,000 clones, about 90% of them seen just once. Sequencing used peripheral blood. These receptors came from a human donor in a cohort sampled during active COVID-19.

The count of this clone is one. This chain joins TRBV6-4 and TRBJ2-2, with 7 nucleotides matching TRBD2. The V gene's germline CDR1 is MRHNA and CDR2 SNTAGT. V was clipped by 3 bases and J by 6 bases; unmatched bases: 13. The CDR3 totals 17 residues. The DNA of the CDR3 is TGTGCCAGCAGTGAATTTTCGGTAGTAGCGGGCCCCGGGGAGCTGTTTTTT. This encodes CASSEFSVVAGPGELFF.

Here the CDR3 reads CASSQVSPRGMMNTEAFF. CDR3 sequence (DNA): TGTGCCAGCAGCCAAGTAAGCCCTCGGGGAATGATGAACACTGAAGCTTTCTTT. The chain uses TRBV3-1 (or the pseudogene TRBV3-2) and TRBJ1-1; D uncertain. The CDR3 is 18 residues long. Germline CDR1 is LGHDT and CDR2 is YNNKEL (reference sequence). Between the trimmed V and J ends, which lost 1 base and 0 bases, there was a span of 18 bases.

The J gene is TRBJ2-7, the V gene TRBV27, with 10 bases matching TRBD2. V shed 2 bases and J 4 bases; nucleotides not matched to a gene: 14. Per the germline V gene, CDR1 is MNHEY and CDR2 is SMNVEV (reference sequence). The CDR3 extends over 18 amino acids. DNA for the CDR3: TGTGCCAGCAGTTTAGGAGGCCCAGCTAGCGGGGGCATATACGAGCAGTACTTC. Amino acid sequence: CASSLGGPASGGIYEQYF.

The CDR3 nucleotides read TGTGCCAGCAATCGGGACATCTCCGAGACCCAGTACTTC. Translating gives CASNRDISETQYF. The chain carries TRBV2 and TRBJ2-5, with D perhaps matching TRBD1 (6 bases). The germline V gene encodes CDR1 SNHLY and CDR2 FYNNEI. The CDR3 sequence is 13 residues long. V lost 7 bases and J lost 5, with 14 bases in between.

The rearrangement uses TRBV19 and TRBJ2-3, with 7 bases aligning to TRBD2. The CDR3 consists of 15 residues. CDR1 LNHDA and CDR2 SQIVND come from the germline V gene (reference sequence). V lost 6 bases, J lost 0 bases, and 6 bases stayed unmatched. CDR3 in amino acids: CASRTTSTSTDTQYF. CDR3 nucleotide sequence: TGTGCCAGTAGGACGACTAGCACCAGCACAGATACGCAGTATTTT.

CDR3 sequence reads: CSGLAGGTGEQFF. In DNA form, the CDR3 reads TGCAGCGGTCTAGCGGGAGGGACAGGGGAGCAGTTCTTC. The gene calls are TRBV29-1 and TRBJ2-1, with TRBD2 matching 12 bases. The CDR3 covers 13 residues. Germline CDR1 is SQVTM and CDR2 is ANQGSEA. V lost 7 bases to trimming and J lost 10 bases; unmatched junction nucleotides: 8.

V and J are TRBV4-1 and TRBJ2-1, with D maybe TRBD2 (5 bases). Germline CDR1 and CDR2: MGHRA and YSYEKL. CDR3 size: 14 residues. Deletions cut 2 bases from V and 4 bases from J, with 9 bases between. The CDR3, as DNA: TGCGCCAGCAGCCAACCTAGCCGATACAATGAGCAGTTCTTC. It codes for CASSQPSRYNEQFF.

The chain has TRBV6-4 and TRBJ2-1, with 15 positions matching TRBD2. Germline V lookup: CDR1 MRHNA, CDR2 SNTAGT. V shed 7 bases and J 10 bases; nucleotides not matched to a gene: 2. The CDR3 runs 13 residues. CDR3: CASTGLAGGEQFF. CDR3 sequence (DNA): TGTGCCAGCACGGGACTAGCGGGAGGCGAGCAGTTCTTC.

The gene calls are TRBV6-2 or TRBV6-3 and TRBJ1-3, with D perhaps TRBD1 (5 bases). The CDR3 length is 14 residues. V shed 5 bases and J shed 0 bases, with 8 bases lying between them. Germline V gene sequence: CDR1 MNHEY, CDR2 SVGEGT. CDR3 nucleotides: TGTGCCAGCAGTCCCGGGGGCTCTGGAAACACCATATATTTT. Translation gives CASSPGGSGNTIYF.

This CDR3 reads CASSAVSGSSYEQYF. CDR3 DNA: TGTGCCAGCAGCGCCGTGAGCGGGAGCTCCTACGAGCAGTACTTC. The chain uses TRBV6-5 and TRBJ2-7, with TRBD2 matching over 8 bases. The V and J ends lost 6 bases and 0 bases, in that order; junction bases with no gene match: 7. Germline V gene sequence: CDR1 MNHEY, CDR2 SVGAGI. CDR3 size: 15 residues.

The V gene is TRBV3-1 (or the pseudogene TRBV3-2), the J gene TRBJ2-1, with 11 bases aligning to TRBD2. This CDR3 region has 17 residues. From germline, CDR1 is LGHDT and CDR2 YNNKEL (reference sequence). Germline trimming cut 4 bases from V and 8 bases from J; bases unmatched to any gene: 13. CDR3 loop: CASSLGLAGPPGDEQFF. The CDR3 coding sequence is TGTGCCAGCAGCCTCGGACTAGCGGGCCCTCCTGGGGATGAGCAGTTCTTC.

The chain uses TRBV30 and TRBJ1-5, with D maybe TRBD1 (5 bases). CDR3 length: 14 amino acids. The germline V gene encodes CDR1 GTSNPN and CDR2 SVGIG (reference sequence). Deletions cut 2 bases from V and 1 base from J, with 9 bases between. The CDR3 DNA reads TGTGCCTGGAGTTTGACAGCGAGCAATCAGCCCCAGCATTTT. It codes for CAWSLTASNQPQHF.

J is TRBJ2-5 and V is TRBV7-7; 11 bases are a match to TRBD2. The CDR3 covers 15 residues. From germline, CDR1 is SSHAT and CDR2 FNYEAQ (reference sequence). The V segment lost 5 bases and the J segment 4 bases; nucleotides outside the gene matches: 6. Here the CDR3 reads CASSLSGGAVETQYF. In nucleotides, the CDR3 is TGTGCCAGCAGCCTTAGCGGGGGGGCCGTAGAGACCCAGTACTTC.

The rearrangement uses TRBV5-1 and TRBJ2-1; D unresolved. The germline V gene encodes CDR1 SGHRS and CDR2 YFSETQ. The V end lost 0 bases, the J end lost 9 bases, and 10 bases lay between the germline ends. The CDR3 extends over 13 amino acids. The chain's CDR3 is CASSLDLDFEQFF. CDR3 coding DNA: TGCGCCAGCAGCTTGGACCTAGACTTTGAGCAGTTCTTC.

The V call is TRBV4-2, the J call TRBJ2-3; 7 bases map to TRBD2. The germline V gene encodes CDR1 LGHNA and CDR2 YNFKEQ. With V trimmed by 9 bases and J by 8 bases, 11 bases remained unmatched. The CDR3 totals 13 residues. The CDR3 nucleotides read TGTGCCAGGATGATTCCGGGGGGTGGTACGCAGTATTTT. It yields the protein CARMIPGGGTQYF.

This rearrangement joins TRBV2 to TRBJ1-5, with D hard to call. The CDR3 length is 13 residues. V lost 8 bases, J lost 0 bases, and 8 bases lay in between. Germline assignment: CDR1 SNHLY and CDR2 FYNNEI. As DNA, the CDR3 is TGTGCCAGCGGCGGGTATAGCAATCAGCCCCAGCATTTT. This encodes CASGGYSNQPQHF.

This clone was observed a single time. J is TRBJ1-2 and V is TRBV2; D remains ambiguous. V lost 7 bases, J lost 8 bases, and 23 bases lay in between. Germline V gives CDR1 SNHLY, CDR2 FYNNEI. CDR3 length: 15 residues. The CDR3 DNA reads TGTGCCAGCATCCCGGATCCGGACCCCCAGCGGGGCTACACCTTC. Residues: CASIPDPDPQRGYTF. Drawing the rest from reference TRBV2 and TRBJ1-2, the complete variable domain is EPEVTQTPSHQVTQMGQEVILRCVPISNHLYFYWYRQILGQKVEFLVSFYNNEISEKSEIFDDQFSVERPDGSNFTLKIRSTKLEDSAMYFCASIPDPDPQRGYTFGSGTRLTVV.

The chain joins TRBV6-5 to TRBJ2-4; possible D gene TRBD2, 5 bases. Looked up from germline, CDR1 is MNHEY and CDR2 is SVGAGI. The germline V and J ends were trimmed by 6 bases and 5 bases, with 5 bases remaining between them. This CDR3 is built from 11 residues. The CDR3 reads CASRRENIQYF. In DNA, the CDR3 is TGTGCCAGCAGGAGGGAAAACATTCAGTACTTC.

V and J are TRBV12-3 or TRBV12-4 and TRBJ1-1; D remains unclear. CDR3 length: 13 residues. V lost 7 bases and J lost 7, with 16 bases in between. CDR3 in DNA: TGTGCCAGCACCCAAGGCGTCGGGATTGAAGCTTTCTTT. Encoded protein: CASTQGVGIEAFF.

The chain recombines TRBV18 with TRBJ2-1, with 7 nucleotides matching TRBD1. The CDR3 totals 12 residues. Trimming took 5 bases from V and 7 from J; bases not matched to a gene: 2. The germline V gene encodes CDR1 KGHSH and CDR2 LQKENI. CDR3 loop: CASSSRGNEQFF. The CDR3 DNA is TGTGCCAGCTCATCCAGGGGGAATGAGCAGTTCTTC. The full variable domain, with the rest looked up from reference TRBV18 and TRBJ2-1, is NAGVMQNPRHLVRRRGQEARLRCSPMKGHSHVYWYRQLPEEGLKFMVYLQKENIIDESGMPKERFSAEFPKEGPSILRIQQVVRGDSAAYFCASSSRGNEQFFGPGTRLTVL.

This sequence joins TRBV18 and TRBJ2-6; 8 bases fit TRBD2. Unmatched junction bases numbered 11, after V lost 1 base and J lost 0 bases. Germline lookup yields CDR1 KGHSH and CDR2 LQKENI. The CDR3 contains 20 residues. In DNA, the CDR3 is TGTGCCAGCTCACCACTAATAGCTCTAGCGGGTGACTCTGGGGCCAACGTCCTGACTTTC. Protein sequence: CASSPLIALAGDSGANVLTF.